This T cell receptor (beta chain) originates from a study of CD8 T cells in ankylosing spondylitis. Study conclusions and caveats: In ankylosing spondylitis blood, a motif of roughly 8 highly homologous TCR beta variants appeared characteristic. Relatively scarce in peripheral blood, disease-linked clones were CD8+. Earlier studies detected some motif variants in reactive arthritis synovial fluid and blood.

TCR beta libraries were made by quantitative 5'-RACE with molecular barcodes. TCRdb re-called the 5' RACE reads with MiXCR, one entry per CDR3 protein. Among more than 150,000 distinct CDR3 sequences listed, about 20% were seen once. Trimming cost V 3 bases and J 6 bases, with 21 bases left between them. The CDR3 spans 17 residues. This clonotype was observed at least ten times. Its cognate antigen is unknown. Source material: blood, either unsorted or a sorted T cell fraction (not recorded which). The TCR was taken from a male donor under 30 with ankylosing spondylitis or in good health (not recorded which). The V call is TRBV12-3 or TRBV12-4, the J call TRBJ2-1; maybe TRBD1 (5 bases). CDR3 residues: CASSFTAKDSGGNEQFF. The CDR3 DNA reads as TGTGCCAGCAGTTTTACCGCGAAAGACAGTGGCGGCAATGAGCAGTTCTTC.